Sequencing of this TCR beta chain was carried out in a study of somatic mutations in cytotoxic T cells in rheumatoid arthritis. From germline, CDR1 is SEHNR and CDR2 FQNEAQ (reference sequence). This CDR3 spans 13 amino acids. Trimming left V 5 bases short and J 3 bases short, with 10 bases between. The table came from immunoSEQ multiplex PCR; TCRdb's copy has only in-frame clones and leaves some out. The sample consists of a few thousand clones, around 85% of them appearing once. The chain is built from TRBV7-9 and TRBJ1-1, with D possibly matching TRBD1 (6 bases). Sequencing was carried out using CD8+ T cells sorted from blood. The source is a woman between 55 and 75 years old with rheumatoid arthritis. CDR3 in amino acids: CASSPNRDTEAFF. CDR3 nucleotide sequence: TGTGCCAGCAGCCCAAACAGGGACACTGAAGCTTTCTTT.